One and the same sample provided the 27 T cell receptor beta chains below, sequenced in a study of blood T cell repertoires in COVID-19. Sequenced by immunoSEQ multiplex PCR; TCRdb stores in-frame clones only, minus some. The sample contains 200,000 to 250,000 clones, 80% to 90% of which appear only once. Specimen: peripheral blood. The receptors derive from an elderly man with acute or convalescent COVID-19.

The V and J genes are TRBV21-1 and TRBJ1-1; whether TRBD1, the table's D call, matches the DNA was not checked. TRBV21-1 is a documented pseudogene. The CDR3 totals 13 residues. The CDR3 DNA reads TGTGCCAGCAAAGTAACAGGGGAAACTGAAGCTTTCTTT. It is translated as CASKVTGETEAFF.

This rearrangement joins TRBV4-1 to TRBJ2-7, with 10 bases identical to TRBD2. The CDR3 has 15 amino acids. From germline, CDR1 is MGHRA and CDR2 YSYEKL. Unmatched junction bases numbered 4, after V lost 1 base and J lost 4 bases. The CDR3 DNA reads as TGCGCCAGCAGCCAAGCCCCTAGCGGGAGTTACGAGCAGTACGTC. This codes for CASSQAPSGSYEQYV.

The chain has TRBV7-9 and TRBJ1-2; D is unclear. Trimming took 3 bases from V and 1 from J, leaving 12 bases between them. The germline V gene has CDR1 SEHNR and CDR2 FQNEAQ (reference sequence). The CDR3 consists of 15 residues. CDR3 residues: CASSLAEGVNYGYTF. The CDR3 coding sequence is TGTGCCAGCAGCTTGGCGGAGGGTGTTAACTATGGCTACACCTTC.

The chain uses TRBV7-2 and TRBJ2-1; 8 bases are a match to TRBD2. CDR1 is SGHTA, CDR2 FQGNSA, per germline. V trimming: 5 bases; J trimming: 1 base; junction bases outside the gene matches: 7. CDR3 length equals 16 residues. The CDR3 region has the DNA TGTGCCAGCAGCATTACTAGCGGCCCTTCCTACAATGAGCAGTTCTTC. Amino acids: CASSITSGPSYNEQFF.

V usage is TRBV11-2 and J usage is TRBJ2-1; a weak D match, TRBD2 (6 bases). Trimming pared 0 bases from V and 0 bases from J, leaving 18 bases between. The CDR3 runs 19 residues. Germline values: CDR1 SGHAT, CDR2 FQNNGV. The CDR3 coding sequence is TGTGCCAGCAGCTTAGATTCGAGGGCAGGAGGGGCCTCCTACAATGAGCAGTTCTTC. This encodes CASSLDSRAGGASYNEQFF. Full variable domain (outside the CDR3, taken from reference TRBV11-2 and TRBJ2-1): EAGVAQSPRYKIIEKRQSVAFWCNPISGHATLYWYQQILGQGPKLLIQFQNNGVVDDSQLPKDRFSAERLKGVDSTLKIQPAKLEDSAVYLCASSLDSRAGGASYNEQFFGPGTRLTVL.

The CDR3 region is CASSVFLAVTDTQYF. The DNA of the CDR3 is TGCGCCAGCAGTGTTTTCCTAGCTGTCACAGATACGCAGTATTTT. The rearrangement links TRBV10-2 to TRBJ2-3; TRBD2 might be the D (5 bases). The CDR3 is made up of 15 amino acids. V lost 4 bases, J lost 2 bases, and 13 bases lay in between. The germline V gene has CDR1 WSHSY and CDR2 SAAADI.

This clone was picked up a small number of times. This chain connects TRBV7-8 to TRBJ2-3, with 8 bases matching TRBD2. V was clipped by 1 base and J by 1 base; unmatched bases: 7. The length of the CDR3 is 17 residues. CDR1 SGHVS and CDR2 FQNEAQ come from the germline V gene. Here the CDR3 DNA reads TGTGCCAGCAGCTTAGGATCTGCGGGAGGACGCACAGATACGCAGTATTTT. Protein: CASSLGSAGGRTDTQYF.

The gene calls are TRBV18 and TRBJ2-3; maybe TRBD1 (5 bases). Germline V gene data show CDR1 as KGHSH and CDR2 as LQKENI. V was clipped by 1 base and J by 6 bases, with 5 bases between them. The CDR3 has 12 residues. CDR3 region: CASSPQGDTQYF. CDR3 sequence (DNA): TGTGCCAGCTCACCACAGGGGGATACGCAGTATTTT.

The chain is built from TRBV18 and TRBJ2-4, with 7 bases matching TRBD1. V shed 6 bases, J shed 4 bases, and the junction held 9 bases outside the gene matches. Germline V gene data show CDR1 as KGHSH and CDR2 as LQKENI. The CDR3 consists of 15 residues. The CDR3 DNA follows: TGTGCCAGCTCGAGATCCGGGACAGAGAAAAACATTCAGTACTTC. The encoded protein is CASSRSGTEKNIQYF.

The rearrangement links TRBV2 to TRBJ1-2; no reliable D call. Per germline, CDR1 SNHLY and CDR2 FYNNEI. The CDR3 has 15 residues. Trimming took off 2 bases at V and 8 bases at J, with 18 bases between the two ends. CDR3 in amino acids: CASSEQEGPLGGYTF. The CDR3 region has the DNA TGTGCCAGCAGTGAACAGGAGGGCCCCTTGGGGGGCTACACCTTC.

The gene calls are TRBV5-4 and TRBJ2-1, with 12 positions matching TRBD2. Germline-derived CDR1 and CDR2 are SGHNT and YYREEE (reference sequence). The CDR3 is 17 amino acids. The junction had 8 bases not matched to a gene; V was cut back by 4 bases and J by 3 bases. The CDR3, as DNA: TGTGCCAGCAGCAGTCCGGGACTAGCGGGCGACTACAATGAGCAGTTCTTC. Protein sequence: CASSSPGLAGDYNEQFF. Complete variable domain (other parts from reference TRBV5-4 and TRBJ2-1): ETGVTQSPTHLIKTRGQQVTLRCSSQSGHNTVSWYQQALGQGPQFIFQYYREEENGRGNFPPRFSGLQFPNYSSELNVNALELDDSALYLCASSSPGLAGDYNEQFFGPGTRLTVL.

The chain combines TRBV5-1 with TRBJ2-3; TRBD1 matches at 8 bases. The CDR3 runs 16 residues. Per the germline V gene, CDR1 is SGHRS and CDR2 is YFSETQ. After removal of 4 bases from V and 1 base from J, the junction contained 8 bases not matched to a gene. In DNA, the CDR3 is TGCGCCAGCAGCCCTCCGACAGGGGCGGGCACAGATACGCAGTATTTT. Protein sequence: CASSPPTGAGTDTQYF.

The chain is built from TRBV5-1 and TRBJ1-6; D ambiguous. V was shortened by 1 base and J by 7 bases, with 6 bases between the two germline ends. From germline, CDR1 is SGHRS and CDR2 YFSETQ. The CDR3 consists of 13 residues. For the CDR3, the DNA is TGCGCCAGCAGCTTGTTTCAGAATTCACCCCTCCACTTT. This sequence encodes CASSLFQNSPLHF.

The V call is TRBV5-1, the J call TRBJ1-1, with a tentative D call TRBD1 (6 bases). Trimming took 2 bases from V and 1 from J, leaving 18 bases between them. Per germline, CDR1 SGHRS and CDR2 YFSETQ. The CDR3 is 17 amino acids. CDR3 loop: CASSFEPPGTQNTEAFF. The DNA of the CDR3 is TGCGCCAGCAGCTTCGAGCCTCCCGGGACACAGAACACTGAAGCTTTCTTT.

The rearrangement links TRBV3-1 (or the pseudogene TRBV3-2) to TRBJ2-4; 8 bases map to TRBD2. Germline V gene sequence: CDR1 LGHDT, CDR2 YNNKEL (reference sequence). The J segment lost 5 bases and the V segment lost 4 bases, leaving 10 bases of the junction unmatched. The CDR3 covers 16 residues. The CDR3 nucleotides read TGTGCCAGCAGCCGACGAGCGGGAGAGGCGCAAAACATTCAGTACTTC. Residues: CASSRRAGEAQNIQYF.

The CDR3 sequence is CASSPIKGQGWNTEAFF. DNA for the CDR3: TGTGCCAGCTCACCGATCAAGGGACAGGGATGGAACACTGAAGCTTTCTTT. The chain uses TRBV18 and TRBJ1-1; 9 nucleotides align to TRBD1. The CDR3 has 17 amino acids. Germline V lookup: CDR1 KGHSH, CDR2 LQKENI. Trimming removed 3 bases from V and 1 base from J; junction bases left unmatched: 9.

The chain couples TRBV5-8 to TRBJ2-3; D might be TRBD1 (5 bases). V lost 3 bases, J lost 3 bases, and 14 bases lay in between. The germline V gene has CDR1 SGHTS and CDR2 YDEGEE. There are 15 residues in the CDR3. CDR3 nucleotides: TGTGCCAGCAGCTCCAGGGTAGTCCGGACAGATACGCAGTATTTT. Its protein is CASSSRVVRTDTQYF.

This chain joins TRBV4-2 and TRBJ2-1; TRBD1 matches at 7 bases. Germline V gene lookup returns CDR1 LGHNA and CDR2 YNFKEQ. Trimming took 0 bases from V and 8 from J; bases not matched to a gene: 7. The CDR3 is 15 residues long. The CDR3 is CASSQEIQGKDEQFF. DNA for the CDR3: TGTGCCAGCAGCCAAGAAATACAGGGGAAGGATGAGCAGTTCTTC.

The chain carries TRBV7-2 and TRBJ2-5; 7 nucleotides line up with TRBD1. After removal of 5 bases from V and 1 base from J, the junction contained 7 bases not matched to a gene. Looked up from germline, CDR1 is SGHTA and CDR2 is FQGNSA. The CDR3 sequence is 15 residues long. The chain's CDR3 is CASSTEGQTQETQYF. The DNA for the CDR3 is TGTGCCAGCAGCACAGAGGGACAGACCCAAGAGACCCAGTACTTC. Variable domain in full (rest from reference TRBV7-2 and TRBJ2-5): GAGVSQSPSNKVTEKGKDVELRCDPISGHTALYWYRQSLGQGLEFLIYFQGNSAPDKSGLPSDRFSAERTGGSVSTLTIQRTQQEDSAVYLCASSTEGQTQETQYFGPGTRLLVL.

The chain is built from TRBV5-1 and TRBJ2-2; tentative D call: TRBD2 (5 bases). Trimming took 5 bases from V and 8 from J, leaving 7 bases between them. CDR1 and CDR2 from the germline V gene are SGHRS and YFSETQ. The CDR3 runs 11 residues. CDR3 amino acids: CASRDSGELFF. In DNA, the CDR3 is TGCGCCAGCAGGGACTCGGGGGAGCTGTTTTTT.

The V and J genes are TRBV29-1 and TRBJ1-2; D not certain. Germline assignment: CDR1 SQVTM and CDR2 ANQGSEA. The CDR3 is 13 residues long. Trimming shortened V by 5 bases and J by 4 bases, and 14 bases separated the two germline ends. In DNA, the CDR3 is TGCAGCGTTAGCCCGGACGGGATCTATGGCTACACCTTC. This translates into CSVSPDGIYGYTF. Complete variable domain (other parts from reference TRBV29-1 and TRBJ1-2): SAVISQKPSRDICQRGTSLTIQCQVDSQVTMMFWYRQQPGQSLTLIATANQGSEATYESGFVIDKFPISRPNLTFSTLTVSNMSPEDSSIYLCSVSPDGIYGYTFGSGTRLTVV.

The rearrangement links TRBV7-2 to TRBJ2-1, with 7 nucleotides matching TRBD2. V dropped 8 bases and J dropped 1; count of bases not matched to a gene: 11. The CDR3 is 16 residues long. CDR1 and CDR2 (germline): SGHTA, FQGNSA. The CDR3 protein is CASAGEAGVSYNEQFF. The CDR3 DNA sequence: TGTGCCAGCGCGGGGGAGGCGGGAGTGTCCTACAATGAGCAGTTCTTC.

This clone is a singleton in its sample. The J gene is TRBJ2-6, the V gene TRBV24-1; D possibly corresponds to TRBD2 (6 bases). CDR1 and CDR2 from the germline V gene are KGHDR and SFDVKD. V lost 3 bases and J lost 0, with 20 bases in between. The CDR3 contains 20 residues. The CDR3 nucleotides read TGTGCCACCAGTGATAATTTTGCGGGGTCCCTCAGCTCTGGGGCCAACGTCCTGACTTTC. This translates into CATSDNFAGSLSSGANVLTF.

The chain has TRBV27 and TRBJ1-6; D may be TRBD1 (5 bases). The CDR3 contains 15 residues. V was clipped by 8 bases and J by 6 bases, with 17 bases between them. CDR1 is MNHEY and CDR2 is SMNVEV in the germline V gene (reference sequence). The CDR3 DNA sequence: TGTGCCAGCGGGGGGTCAAGGGGATTTAATTCACCCCTCCACTTT. It specifies CASGGSRGFNSPLHF.

This chain uses TRBV6-5 with TRBJ1-1; TRBD1 agrees at 10 bases. The CDR3 has 15 residues. Trimming cost V 6 bases and J 2 bases; bases outside gene matches: 6. In germline, CDR1 is MNHEY, CDR2 SVGAGI. The CDR3 is CASRAGTGANTEAFF. CDR3 coding DNA: TGTGCCAGCAGGGCCGGGACAGGGGCCAACACTGAAGCTTTCTTT.

The chain uses TRBV10-2 and TRBJ2-7, with 8 positions matching TRBD2. CDR1 WSHSY and CDR2 SAAADI come from the germline V gene. This CDR3 region has 15 residues. The junction had 7 bases not matched to a gene; V was cut back by 2 bases and J by 4 bases. CDR3 sequence reads: CASSEREGGFYEQYV. In nucleotides, the CDR3 is TGCGCCAGCAGTGAGCGGGAGGGGGGGTTTTACGAGCAGTACGTC.

The chain employs TRBV6-5 and TRBJ2-7, with D possibly matching TRBD1 (6 bases). Germline V gene sequence: CDR1 MNHEY, CDR2 SVGAGI. The CDR3 has 13 amino acids. V was clipped by 7 bases and J by 1 base, with 11 bases between them. The CDR3 DNA is TGTGCCAGCACCGAACAGGGTTCCTACGAGCAGTACTTC. Residues: CASTEQGSYEQYF.